The clone carrying this T cell receptor beta chain was picked up one time. Its antigen remains unknown. The germline V gene has CDR1 SGHNT and CDR2 YYREEE (reference sequence). The CDR3 runs to 12 residues. The ends were cut back, 0 bases at V and 5 bases at J, with 5 bases in the middle. Amplification used 60 Vbeta primers and 13 Jbeta primers. Sequenced by immunoSEQ multiplex PCR; TCRdb stores in-frame clones only, minus some. The sample consists of 60,000 to 70,000 clones, 65% to 80% of them appearing once. The source of the sample is a study of cytomegalovirus exposure and HLA in healthy donors. Study at large: Counted in an early data release were roughly 81 million unique TCRs from HLA-typed donors.

Study-level results: Prior analysis indicated that the majority of TCR beta V segments exhibited productivity approximately 87% or approximately 30% of the time. As confirmed in vitro, a few CMV-associated chains were specific for CMV antigens. Indistinguishable V segments, including TRBV6-2 and TRBV6-3, were excluded.

The specimen was PBMCs. The rearrangement links TRBV5-4 to TRBJ1-2, with D unresolved. The sequence derives from a man aged 35-49 years in good health and CMV-seropositive. The DNA for the CDR3 is TGTGCCAGCAGCTTGGACGGTTATGGCTACACCTTC. Its protein product is CASSLDGYGYTF.